The clone carrying this T cell receptor beta chain is deemed medium-sized by its frequency. Its cognate antigen is unknown. By phenotype, naive CD8+ T cells were CD45RO-CCR7+CD27+CD95-. The record originates from a study of CXCR3-negative and CXCR3-positive naive CD8 T cells. Study-level points and caveats: Sequencing showed both naive subsets with comparably high diversity, and memory CD8+ cells much lower. The study found that naive CXCR3-negative and CXCR3-positive cells shared TRBV-TRBJ usage, while memory cells differed.

The libraries of TRB cDNA were constructed through 5' RACE using UMI labels. TCRdb re-called the 5' RACE reads and catalogs CDR3 proteins one per entry, DNA excluded. Recorded for this sample: a few thousand distinct CDR3 sequences. The CDR3 length is 19 residues. The germline V gene encodes CDR1 DFQATT and CDR2 SNEGSKA (reference sequence). The chain employs TRBV20-1 and TRBJ1-2; the D call from TCRdb, TRBD1, cannot be confirmed without DNA. The sample comprised naive CXCR3- CD8+ T cells from blood. Specified subset: CD45RO-CCR7+CD27+CD95- naive CD8+ T cells lacking CXCR3 (TNR3-). This TCR derives from a human donor in good health. Some clones in this sample may be carry-over from other donors' samples. Here the CDR3 reads CSARDPGQGLDSDSTGYTF.